The present T cell receptor (beta chain) was sequenced within a study of vaccination effects on CD4 cells after COVID-19. Overall study results and limits: There was marked clonal contraction among infection- and vaccine-induced clones late after vaccination.

Sequencing used immunoSEQ multiplex PCR; TCRdb keeps in-frame clones, though not all of them. The sample lists fewer than 90,000 clones, around 74% occurring once. The CDR3 has 14 residues. Trimming cost V 7 bases and J 4 bases, with 15 bases left between them. Per the germline V gene, CDR1 is SNHLY and CDR2 is FYNNEI. This clone was found once. Its antigen is undetermined. Sequencing followed a ViraFEST assay step that expanded antigen-specific CD4+ T cells with viral peptide pools. Isolating CD4+ T cells followed less than 11 days of culture. Participants completed two doses of the BNT162b2 or mRNA-1273 vaccine. None of these healthy vaccinees had been infected with SARS-CoV-2 before vaccination. A few million PBMC were seeded per well and grown in the presence of 10 IU/ml IL-2 and around 11 ug/ml peptides. Days 3 and 7 saw half the medium replaced with IL-2 medium.

The J gene is TRBJ2-3, the V gene TRBV2; D perhaps matches TRBD2 (7 bases). Sequencing was performed on CD4+ T cells from PBMCs cultured with HCoV-OC43 spike peptides, taken after COVID-19 vaccination. Noted subset: HCoV-OC43 spike overlapping peptide pool stimulation. The sequence came from a human donor who received a COVID-19 vaccine. The chain's CDR3 is CASTVQGRADTQYF. The CDR3 nucleotides are TGTGCCAGCACCGTTCAGGGGAGGGCAGATACGCAGTATTTT.